The 3 T cell receptor beta chains in this list originate from one sample, sequenced in a study of regulatory T cells in long-lasting Graves disease. Time point: newly diagnosed GD, antithyroid drugs for less than 3 months. TCR sequences were obtained from RNA taken from PBMCs. Combining iRepertoire HTBI primers with Arm-PCR of CDR3 regions, the authors built TCR beta libraries. TCRdb re-analysed the multiplex PCR reads in MiXCR, keeping a single row per CDR3 protein. Among around 400,000 distinct CDR3 sequences listed, approximately 16% were seen once. The same sample was also studied in work on T cells in Graves' hyperthyroidism and ophthalmopathy.

Here the sequenced sample was peripheral blood mononuclear cells (PBMCs), taken at new diagnosis, from a patient treated with antithyroid drugs. The source of these receptors is a woman between 40 and 55 years old with Graves disease.

This clonotype was seen many times. The gene calls are TRBV6-1 and TRBJ2-5, with 8 bases fitting TRBD1. V gave up 0 bases and J gave up 1 base; unmatched junction bases: 13. The CDR3 has 19 amino acids. CDR1 MNHNS and CDR2 SASEGT come from the germline V gene. The CDR3 DNA sequence: TGTGCCAGCAGTGAAGCTTACCAAACCGGGACAGGCGTCCAAGAGACCCAGTACTTC. Its protein is CASSEAYQTGTGVQETQYF.

This clonotype has a handful of counts. V gene TRBV20-1 combines with J gene TRBJ2-1; D perhaps matches TRBD1 (5 bases). The CDR3 has 15 amino acids. V was clipped by 3 bases and J by 8 bases, with 20 bases between them. From germline, CDR1 is DFQATT and CDR2 SNEGSKA (reference sequence). DNA of the CDR3: TGCAGTGCTAGGGGGAAGGATAGGGGATACGATGAGCAGTTCTTC. Its translation: CSARGKDRGYDEQFF.

This clonotype was seen at least ten times. This sequence joins TRBV15 and TRBJ1-6; TRBD1 might be the D (5 bases). From germline, CDR1 is LNHNV and CDR2 YYDKDF (reference sequence). This CDR3 has 16 amino acids. V was clipped by 3 bases and J by 6 bases, with 15 bases between them. CDR3: CATSRTLQGVNSPLHF. DNA of the CDR3: TGTGCCACCAGCAGGACCCTTCAGGGTGTTAATTCACCCCTCCACTTT.